This is a list of T cell receptor beta chains from one sample in a study of blood T cell repertoires in COVID-19. This table comes from immunoSEQ multiplex PCR, and its TCRdb copy is limited to in-frame clones, with some not included. The table lists roughly 67,000 clones, just over 85% of them singletons. Sequencing used peripheral blood. The receptors shown here come from a man aged 45-65 years with acute or convalescent COVID-19. Each CDR3 is given with its conserved first and last residue. Each record gives: J gene, clone size, D gene, V gene, CDR3 DNA, CDR3 protein. D genes are given only for firm matches. Clone size appears in some rows only: once, few, many, or a class for an expanded clone.

TRBJ2-2 | - | TRBD2 | TRBV12-5 | TGTGCTAGTGGAGCGGGATACACCGGGGAGCTGTTTTTT | CASGAGYTGELFF
TRBJ2-4 | - | TRBD2 | TRBV3-1/TRBV3-2 | TGTGCCAGCAGCCAAGAGGCGGGGGTAGCCAAAAACATTCAGTACTTC | CASSQEAGVAKNIQYF
TRBJ2-4 | - | - | TRBV30 | TGTGCCTGGAGTTCTGGGTTCCCGGGAAACATTCAGTACTTC | CAWSSGFPGNIQYF
TRBJ2-5 | - | TRBD2 | TRBV5-1 | TGCGCCAGCACCAAGGGACCGACGACTAGCGGGAGTCGAGAGACCCAGTACTTC | CASTKGPTTSGSRETQYF
TRBJ1-4 | - | TRBD1 | TRBV30 | TGTGCCTGGAAGTTGCCAGGGGGTTATGAAAAACTGTTTTTT | CAWKLPGGYEKLFF
TRBJ1-1 | - | - | TRBV6-5 | TGTGCCAGCAGTTACTCGGAACGACAGGCGGCAGCTTTCTTT | CASSYSERQAAAFF
TRBJ2-3 | - | TRBD2 | TRBV7-9 | TGTGCCAGCAGGGGGACTAGCGGGGATCCCACAGATACGCAGTATTTT | CASRGTSGDPTDTQYF
TRBJ2-1 | - | - | TRBV5-1 | TGCGCCAGCAGCCAGGGCGGTAACGGTGAGCAGTTCTTC | CASSQGGNGEQFF
TRBJ2-5 | - | - | TRBV5-6 | TGTGCCAGCAGCTTGGTCCTAGTGGGAGAGACCCAGTACTTC | CASSLVLVGETQYF
TRBJ1-6 | - | - | TRBV5-1 | TGCGCCAGCAGCTTGTTCGGACAAGGTGGAGGGTCACCCCTCCACTTT | CASSLFGQGGGSPLHF
TRBJ2-5 | - | TRBD1 | TRBV7-9 | TGTGCCAGCAGCTTGCGGACAGGGGCGGGGGAGACCCAGTACTTC | CASSLRTGAGETQYF
TRBJ1-6 | - | - | TRBV7-8 | TGTGCCAGCAGCCTCAAAATAGAGGGGGATTCACCCCTCCACTTT | CASSLKIEGDSPLHF
TRBJ1-2 | - | TRBD1 | TRBV5-5 | TGTGCCAGCAGCGAACCGGGACAGGGGGCGCGACGCTATGGCTACACCTTC | CASSEPGQGARRYGYTF
TRBJ2-6 | once | TRBD1 | TRBV7-9 | TGTGCCAGCAGCTTTGGACAGGGTGGGGCCAACGTCCTGACTTTC | CASSFGQGGANVLTF
TRBJ2-1 | - | - | TRBV6-6 | TGTGCCAGCAGTTACTCGTCACTGAATGAGCAGTTCTTC | CASSYSSLNEQFF
TRBJ2-4 | - | TRBD1 | TRBV6-2/TRBV6-3 | TGTGCCAGCAGCCGGACAGGGGCTGAAAACATTCAGTACTTC | CASSRTGAENIQYF
TRBJ2-7 | - | - | TRBV14 | TGTGCCAGCAGCCAAGGGCTGACAGAACCCTACGAGCAGTACTTC | CASSQGLTEPYEQYF
TRBJ2-7 | - | TRBD2 | TRBV19 | TGTGCCAGTAGTATAATAGGTCTAGCGGGGTACGAGCAGTACTTC | CASSIIGLAGYEQYF
TRBJ1-2 | - | - | TRBV4-2 | TGTGCCAGCAGCCAAGTGGAGGCCCGGGGCTACACCTTC | CASSQVEARGYTF
TRBJ2-3 | - | - | TRBV3-1/TRBV3-2 | TGTGCCAGCACTCAATCCAGGGTGTCCATTACAGATACGCAGTATTTT | CASTQSRVSITDTQYF
TRBJ2-6 | - | - | TRBV30 | TGTGCCTGGGACAGGAACTCTGGGGCCAACGTCCTGACTTTC | CAWDRNSGANVLTF
TRBJ2-7 | - | - | TRBV27 | TGTGCCAGCAGTTTGGCGGGATCCCCCTACTACGAGCAGTACTTC | CASSLAGSPYYEQYF
TRBJ2-7 | - | TRBD1 | TRBV6-5 | TGTGCCAGCAGTTACTCGTGGACAGGGGGGTGGGAGCAGTACTTC | CASSYSWTGGWEQYF
TRBJ2-5 | once | - | TRBV7-8 | TGTGCCAGCAGCTTCCCTCAGGCGGGACAGCAGTACTTC | CASSFPQAGQQYF
TRBJ2-1 | - | - | TRBV10-3 | TGTGCCATCAGTAGGGAGCGGGCAAAGCAGTTCTTC | CAISRERAKQFF
TRBJ1-2 | - | TRBD1 | TRBV27 | TGTGCCAGCAGTTTATGGCCAGGGGGCGTCTATGGCTACACCTTC | CASSLWPGGVYGYTF
TRBJ2-3 | - | TRBD1 | TRBV6-5 | TGTGCCAGCAGTTACGCGGGACAGGGGTTCACAGATACGCAGTATTTT | CASSYAGQGFTDTQYF
TRBJ1-2 | - | TRBD1 | TRBV2 | TGTGCCAGCAGACCTAGAGGGACAGGGGGTGATGGCTACACCTTC | CASRPRGTGGDGYTF
TRBJ1-3 | - | TRBD1 | TRBV5-5 | TGTGCCAGCAGCCGACAGGGGGCAGGCTCTGGAAACACCATATATTTT | CASSRQGAGSGNTIYF
TRBJ1-1 | - | - | TRBV9 | TGTGCCAGCAGCTTAAGACAGTACACTGAAGCTTTCTTT | CASSLRQYTEAFF
TRBJ2-4 | few | TRBD1 | TRBV27 | TGTGCCAGCAGTTTCACGGGAACCCCGGGACAGGGGGTATCCAAAAACATTCAGTACTTC | CASSFTGTPGQGVSKNIQYF
TRBJ1-5 | - | TRBD1 | TRBV5-1 | TGCGCCAGCAGCTTGGAGGGACAGGGGGCCGGTCAGCCCCAGCATTTT | CASSLEGQGAGQPQHF
TRBJ1-2 | once | - | TRBV12-3/TRBV12-4 | TGTGCCAGTTCAGGGTATCAAGGCTACACCTTC | CASSGYQGYTF
TRBJ2-1 | once | - | TRBV12-2 | TGTGCAAGTCGCTTTTCGGGACAGGGGACAAAAATCTCCTACAATGAGCAGTTCTTC | CASRFSGQGTKISYNEQFF
TRBJ1-5 | - | - | TRBV28 | TGTGCCAGCAGGACAGATAGCAATCAGCCCCAGCATTTT | CASRTDSNQPQHF
TRBJ2-3 | - | TRBD2 | TRBV6-5 | TGTGCCAGCACGGGGGGGACTAGCGGTACAGATACGCAGTATTTT | CASTGGTSGTDTQYF
TRBJ1-1 | - | - | TRBV5-4 | TGTGCCAGCAATAACGGGGGGGTGAACACTGAAGCTTTCTTT | CASNNGGVNTEAFF
TRBJ1-6 | once | - | TRBV12-3/TRBV12-4 | TGTGCCAGCAGTTTGGCACGCCGCCCCCTCCACTTT | CASSLARRPLHF
TRBJ2-1 | - | TRBD2 | TRBV6-2/TRBV6-3 | TGTGCCAGCAGTTACCCGACTAGCGGGAGGGCGCTGTCCAATGAGCAGTTCTTC | CASSYPTSGRALSNEQFF
TRBJ2-6 | - | TRBD2 | TRBV29-1 | TGCAGCGTCCTAGCGGGAGCTGGGGCCAACGTCCTGACTTTC | CSVLAGAGANVLTF
TRBJ2-7 | - | TRBD1 | TRBV18 | TGTGCCAGCTCACGGGCAGAGGGACAGAGCTCCTACGAGCAGTACTTC | CASSRAEGQSSYEQYF
TRBJ1-4 | - | TRBD1 | TRBV18 | TGTGCCAGCTCACCCACACTTTACAGGGGGCGGACTAATGAAAAACTGTTTTTT | CASSPTLYRGRTNEKLFF
TRBJ2-4 | - | - | TRBV4-1 | TGCGCCAGCAGCCACATACAGGGTGGCAAAAACATTCAGTACTTC | CASSHIQGGKNIQYF
TRBJ2-1 | - | TRBD2 | TRBV4-1 | TGCGCCAGCAGCCAAGAACCATGGACCAGGACTAGCGGGGGTTCGGATGAGCAGTTCTTC | CASSQEPWTRTSGGSDEQFF
TRBJ2-1 | - | TRBD2 | TRBV30 | TGTGCCTGGAGTGTCTACGGTTGGGGTCCTAGCGGGAAGTTAAATGAGCAGTTCTTC | CAWSVYGWGPSGKLNEQFF
TRBJ2-5 | - | - | TRBV5-1 | TGCGCCAGCAGCTTGGGGAGAGCCCAAGAGACCCAGTACTTC | CASSLGRAQETQYF